This TCR beta chain came from a study of identical twins. A universal primer site was created by template switching, with the cDNA bearing unique molecular identifiers. Via MiXCR, TCRdb re-called the 5' RACE reads, giving one row per CDR3 protein. The table includes around 250,000 distinct CDR3 sequences, about 7% detected once. This clonotype was recorded many times. No antigen is known for it. The study, taken as a whole, reports: Out-of-frame alpha sequences that twins shared showed excess low generation probability. Insertion counts were lower in abundant cord blood beta clonotypes, a trend that memory repertoires did not show.

With 8 bases removed from V and 8 bases from J, the gap between germline ends came to 19 bases. The CDR3 contains 14 residues. The germline V gene has CDR1 SGHRS and CDR2 YFSETQ. The data also belong to a second study, concerning yellow fever vaccine responses in identical twins.

V gene TRBV5-1 combines with J gene TRBJ2-2; D may be TRBD1 or TRBD2 (6 bases each). Input material: memory (CD45RO+) T cells sorted from blood. The origin of this receptor is a woman between 18 and 30 years old in good health. DNA for the CDR3: TGCGCCAGTAGTACAGGGACTCCACCGGGGGAGCTGTTTTTT. Its translation is CASSTGTPPGELFF.